This section outlines one T cell receptor beta chain sequence together with its context. The antigen is not known. This entry is derived from a study of beta chain features in type 1 diabetes. Study-level results: For patients, the naive, central memory and Treg TCRB repertoires appeared more alike than for healthy donors.

Since all of the isolated RNA was reverse transcribed, expressed TCRB transcripts were what got sequenced. Some clones are missing from TCRdb's copy, which holds only in-frame ones; the method was immunoSEQ multiplex PCR. The sample contains 810,000 or so clones, 15% to 20% of which appear only once. The sequence was obtained from a woman between 18 and 29 years old in good health. Material: naive CD4+ T cells from blood.

CDR3 amino acids: CASNPGTGGTDTQYF. The CDR3 DNA reads as TGTGCCAGTAACCCTGGGACAGGGGGAACAGATACGCAGTATTTT. The rearrangement links TRBV19 to TRBJ2-3, with 11 bases that match TRBD1. The CDR3 runs 15 residues. J lost 3 bases, V lost 7 bases, and 6 bases had no gene match. Germline V gives CDR1 LNHDA, CDR2 SQIVND (reference sequence).